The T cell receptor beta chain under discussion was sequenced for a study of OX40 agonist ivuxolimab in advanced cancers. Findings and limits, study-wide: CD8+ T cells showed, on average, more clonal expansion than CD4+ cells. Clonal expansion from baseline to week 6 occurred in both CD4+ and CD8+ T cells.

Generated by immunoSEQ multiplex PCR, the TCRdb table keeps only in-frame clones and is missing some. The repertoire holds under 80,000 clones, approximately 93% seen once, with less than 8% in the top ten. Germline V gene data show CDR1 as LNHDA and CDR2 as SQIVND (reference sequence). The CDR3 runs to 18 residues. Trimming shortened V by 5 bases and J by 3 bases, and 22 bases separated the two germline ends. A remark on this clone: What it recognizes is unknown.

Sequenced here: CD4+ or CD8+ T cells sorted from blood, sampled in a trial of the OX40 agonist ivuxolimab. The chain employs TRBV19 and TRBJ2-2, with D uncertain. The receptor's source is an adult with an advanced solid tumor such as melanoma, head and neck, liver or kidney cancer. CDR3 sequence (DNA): TGTGCCAGTAGTCTCATCGGTGGCGTCCTAACGGACACCGGGGAGCTGTTTTTT. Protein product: CASSLIGGVLTDTGELFF.